A selection of T cell receptor beta chains follows, all from one sample in a study of CD8+ T cells in alopecia areata. Clones were read by immunoSEQ multiplex PCR, and TCRdb kept only the in-frame ones, dropping some. The repertoire has fewer than 150,000 clones, roughly 63% of them found once; the top ten carry under 35%. The sample consisted of CD8+ T cells sorted from blood, taken at week 4, from a patient treated with tofacitinib. The receptors were sampled from a human donor with alopecia areata. The CDR3 runs from the conserved cysteine through the conserved F or W. Fields, in order: D gene, J gene, V gene, clone size, CDR3 DNA, CDR3 protein. The D gene is left open where the match is weak. Only part of the rows carry a size: once, few, many, or a class if the clone is expanded.

D: TRBD2
J: TRBJ2-1
V: TRBV29-1
size: few
DNA: TGCAGTGCAGCGGGGGGGCAAGTTAGTGAGCAGTTCTTC
CDR3: CSAAGGQVSEQFF

D: NA
J: TRBJ1-2
V: TRBV29-1
size: NA
DNA: TGCAGCGTTCCCGGGGTGGGGAATGGCTACACCTTC
CDR3: CSVPGVGNGYTF

D: TRBD2
J: TRBJ2-3
V: TRBV6-6
size: NA
DNA: TGTGCCAGCAGTGCCGGAGGGCGGGGGGGCACAGATACGCAGTATTTT
CDR3: CASSAGGRGGTDTQYF

D: NA
J: TRBJ2-2
V: TRBV29-1
size: NA
DNA: TGCAGCGTTGGACAGCCGGGCGGGGAGCTGTTTTTT
CDR3: CSVGQPGGELFF

D: NA
J: TRBJ2-1
V: TRBV7-8
size: few
DNA: TGTGCCAGCAGCTTAGCGCTTGGACCATACAATGAGCAGTTCTTC
CDR3: CASSLALGPYNEQFF

D: TRBD1
J: TRBJ2-7
V: TRBV30
size: once
DNA: TGTGCCTGGAGTCCCGGGACAGGGAACGAGCAGTACTTC
CDR3: CAWSPGTGNEQYF

D: NA
J: TRBJ2-3
V: TRBV29-1
size: few
DNA: TGCAGCGTTGAAGAGAGGGTAGCGGCAACAGATACGCAGTATTTT
CDR3: CSVEERVAATDTQYF

D: NA
J: TRBJ2-5
V: TRBV4-3
size: NA
DNA: TGCGCCAGCAGCCCCGTGGGCGTGGGGGCGTGGGAGACCCAGTACTTC
CDR3: CASSPVGVGAWETQYF

D: NA
J: TRBJ1-1
V: TRBV29-1
size: few
DNA: TGCAGCGTTGAATCTGGGCGGGCTGAAGCTTTCTTT
CDR3: CSVESGRAEAFF

D: TRBD2
J: TRBJ2-3
V: TRBV7-9
size: NA
DNA: TGTGCCAGCAGCGCAACTAGCGGGGAGGTCGATGCAGATACGCAGTATTTT
CDR3: CASSATSGEVDADTQYF

D: NA
J: TRBJ2-7
V: TRBV29-1
size: NA
DNA: TGCAGCGCGTTGGCAGAGGGGGGCGAGCAGTACTTC
CDR3: CSALAEGGEQYF